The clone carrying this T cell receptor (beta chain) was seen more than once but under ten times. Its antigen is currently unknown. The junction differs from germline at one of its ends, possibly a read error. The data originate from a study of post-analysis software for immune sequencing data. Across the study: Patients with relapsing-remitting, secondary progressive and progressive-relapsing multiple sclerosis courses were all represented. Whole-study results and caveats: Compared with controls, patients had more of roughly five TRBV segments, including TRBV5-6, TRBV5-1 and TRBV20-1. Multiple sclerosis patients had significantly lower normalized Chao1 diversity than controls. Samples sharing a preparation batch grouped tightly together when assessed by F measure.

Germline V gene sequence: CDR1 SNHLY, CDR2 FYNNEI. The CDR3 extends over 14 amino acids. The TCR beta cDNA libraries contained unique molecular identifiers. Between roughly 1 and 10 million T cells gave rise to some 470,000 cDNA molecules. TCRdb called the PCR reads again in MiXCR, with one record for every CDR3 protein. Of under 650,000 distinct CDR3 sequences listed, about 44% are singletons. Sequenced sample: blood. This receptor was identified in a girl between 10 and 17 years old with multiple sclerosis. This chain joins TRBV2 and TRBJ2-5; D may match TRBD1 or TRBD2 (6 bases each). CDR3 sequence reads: CVSSDPGARETQYF. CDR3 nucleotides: TGTGTCAGCAGTGATCCGGGGGCGAGGGAGACCCAGTACTTC. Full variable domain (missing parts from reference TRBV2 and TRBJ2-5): EPEVTQTPSHQVTQMGQEVILRCVPISNHLYFYWYRQILGQKVEFLVSFYNNEISEKSEIFDDQFSVERPDGSNFTLKIRSTKLEDSAMYFCVSSDPGARETQYFGPGTRLLVL.